Sequencing of this TCR beta chain was carried out in a study of blood T cell repertoires in COVID-19. Study at large: PBMCs, B-cell-depleted T cells, or T cells provided the cDNA or gDNA that made up the material.

In the authors' methods: Amplified reference gene primers provided the basis for estimating nucleated cell counts. Sequencing used immunoSEQ multiplex PCR; TCRdb keeps in-frame clones, though not all of them. D and trimming come from the DNA, and the V and J calls and clone size come from that table. The data show some 370,000 clones, roughly 90% seen once. J was trimmed by 7 bases and V by 6 bases; bases with no gene match: 9. This CDR3 has 14 amino acids. Looked up from germline, CDR1 is LNHDA and CDR2 is SQIVND (reference sequence). This clonotype was obtained from a man aged 35-49 years with acute or convalescent COVID-19. This sequence joins TRBV19 and TRBJ1-5; TRBD1 agrees at 7 bases. The sequencing input was peripheral blood. CDR3 DNA: TGTGCCAGTAGAGTCTCAGGGGGACGACAGCCCCAGCATTTT. This sequence encodes CASRVSGGRQPQHF. The full variable domain, in which reference TRBV19 and TRBJ1-5 provide the parts outside the CDR3, is DGGITQSPKYLFRKEGQNVTLSCEQNLNHDAMYWYRQDPGQGLRLIYYSQIVNDFQKGDIAEGYSVSREKKESFPLTVTSAQKNPTAFYLCASRVSGGRQPQHFGDGTRLSIL.